This is a list of T cell receptor beta chains from one sample in a study of cytomegalovirus exposure and HLA in healthy donors. The protocol was immunoSEQ multiplex PCR, while the TCRdb copy is restricted to in-frame clones and leaves out a portion. The sample comprises about 100,000 clones, around 82% of which are singletons, and under 0.8% rests with the top ten. The material sequenced was PBMCs. All receptors come from a woman aged 60-70 years in good health and CMV-seronegative. Each CDR3 is given with its conserved first and last residue. A D gene is named only where the DNA matches it firmly. Where a row states a size, it is once, few, many or the class of an expanded clone; other rows omit it.

clone_size	j_call	v_call	d_call	cdr3_nt	cdr3_aa
-	TRBJ2-7	TRBV7-8	TRBD1	TGTGCCAGTAGCCGGGACAGGGTAAACGAGCAGTACTTC	CASSRDRVNEQYF
once	TRBJ1-2	TRBV5-1	-	TGCGCCAGCAGCTCGGACATTAGGGGGAAGTATGGCTACACCTTC	CASSSDIRGKYGYTF
-	TRBJ2-7	TRBV7-9	-	TGTGCCAGCAGCTTAGGTCAGGGTTTGTACGAGCAGTACTTC	CASSLGQGLYEQYF
-	TRBJ2-7	TRBV28	TRBD2	TGTGCCAAGGCCGGGGGGATGTTGTACGAGCAGTACTTC	CAKAGGMLYEQYF
-	TRBJ2-5	TRBV19	-	TGTGCCAAACGAACAGAGTCCCTAGAGACCCAGTACTTC	CAKRTESLETQYF
-	TRBJ1-4	TRBV6-5	TRBD1	TGTGCCAGCAGACACCGGGACAGGGGGACAAAACTGTTTTTT	CASRHRDRGTKLFF
-	TRBJ2-1	TRBV25-1	-	TGTGCCAGCAGTCCTTTGACTGACAGAGACAATGAGCAGTTCTTC	CASSPLTDRDNEQFF
-	TRBJ2-7	TRBV6-5	-	TGTGCCAGCAGTTACCCCCTCCGAACGGGGATCCACGAGCAGTACTTC	CASSYPLRTGIHEQYF
-	TRBJ2-7	TRBV28	TRBD1	TGTGCCAGCAGTTTAGGGACAGGGGTTTACGAGCAGTACTTC	CASSLGTGVYEQYF
-	TRBJ1-4	TRBV18	-	TGTGCCAGCTCACAAGACAGGAACTATGAAAAACTGTTTTTT	CASSQDRNYEKLFF
-	TRBJ1-5	TRBV2	TRBD1	TGTGCCAGCAGTGACCCCAGGGGGTATCAGCCCCAGCATTTT	CASSDPRGYQPQHF
once	TRBJ1-2	TRBV2	-	TGTGCCAGCAGTGTTAGAGAAAACTATGGCTACACCTTC	CASSVRENYGYTF
-	TRBJ1-1	TRBV6-1	-	TGTGCCAGTACCCAGGGGTACACTGAAGCTTTCTTT	CASTQGYTEAFF
-	TRBJ2-2	TRBV4-1	-	TGCGCCAGCAGCCCTCCAGGGGTTACGAACACCGGGGAGCTGTTTTTT	CASSPPGVTNTGELFF
-	TRBJ1-1	TRBV29-1	-	TGCAGCGCCGGGTCCGGTGGCAACACTGAAGCTTTCTTT	CSAGSGGNTEAFF
-	TRBJ2-7	TRBV5-6	-	TGTGCCAGCAGCCTAAGCATTGGGACTTACGAGCAGTACTTC	CASSLSIGTYEQYF